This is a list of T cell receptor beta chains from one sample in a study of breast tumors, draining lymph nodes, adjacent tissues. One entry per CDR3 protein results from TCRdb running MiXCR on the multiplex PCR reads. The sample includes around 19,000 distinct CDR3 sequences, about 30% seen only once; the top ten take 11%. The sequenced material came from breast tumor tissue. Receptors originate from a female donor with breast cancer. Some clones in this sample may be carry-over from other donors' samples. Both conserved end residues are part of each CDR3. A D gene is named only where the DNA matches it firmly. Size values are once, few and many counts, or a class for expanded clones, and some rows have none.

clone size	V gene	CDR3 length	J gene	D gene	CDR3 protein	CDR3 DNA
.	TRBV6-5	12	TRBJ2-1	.	CASSPTNNEQFF	TGTGCCAGCAGTCCGACTAACAATGAGCAGTTCTTC
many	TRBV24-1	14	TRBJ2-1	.	CATSDLAGANEQFF	TGTGCCACCAGTGATTTAGCAGGGGCGAATGAGCAGTTCTTC
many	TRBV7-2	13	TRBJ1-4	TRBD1	CASSLGQGEKLFF	TGTGCCAGCAGCTTGGGACAGGGTGAAAAACTGTTTTTT
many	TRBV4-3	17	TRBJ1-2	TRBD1	CASSQGSAQGLPLGYTF	TGCGCCAGCAGCCAAGGTTCTGCACAGGGGCTCCCCCTCGGCTACACCTTC
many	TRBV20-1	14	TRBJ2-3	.	CSASVGALADTQYF	TGCAGTGCTAGTGTGGGGGCGCTGGCAGATACGCAGTATTTT
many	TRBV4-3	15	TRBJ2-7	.	CASSRQASGSYEQYF	TGCGCCAGCAGCCGACAGGCTAGCGGCTCCTACGAGCAGTACTTC
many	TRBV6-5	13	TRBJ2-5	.	CASSQQKMETQYF	TGTGCCAGCAGTCAACAGAAGATGGAGACCCAGTACTTC
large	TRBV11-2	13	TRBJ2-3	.	CASSLSNADTQYF	TGTGCCAGCAGCTTATCAAATGCAGATACGCAGTATTTT
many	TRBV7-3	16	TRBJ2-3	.	CASSLEGRDFTDTQYF	TGTGCCAGCAGCTTAGAGGGCAGGGACTTCACAGATACGCAGTATTTT
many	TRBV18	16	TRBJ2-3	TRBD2	CASSPQVAGGGDTQYF	TGTGCCAGCTCACCACAAGTAGCGGGAGGAGGGGATACGCAGTATTTT
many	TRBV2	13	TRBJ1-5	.	CASKEQGNQPQHF	TGTGCCAGCAAAGAGCAGGGCAATCAGCCCCAGCATTTT
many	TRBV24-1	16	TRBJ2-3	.	CATSASRGGSTDTQYF	TGTGCCACCAGTGCCTCAAGGGGGGGGAGCACAGATACGCAGTATTTT
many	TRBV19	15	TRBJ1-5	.	CASSIGQGRYQPQHF	TGTGCCAGTAGTATAGGTCAGGGAAGGTATCAGCCCCAGCATTTT
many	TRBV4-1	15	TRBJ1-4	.	CASSLLHRDREKLFF	TGCGCCAGCAGCCTCCTGCACAGGGATCGGGAAAAACTGTTTTTT
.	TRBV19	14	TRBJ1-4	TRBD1	CASSTGQGYEKLFF	TGTGCCAGTAGTACCGGACAGGGTTATGAAAAACTGTTTTTT
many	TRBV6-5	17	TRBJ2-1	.	CASSYIGGGSSYNEQFF	TGTGCCAGCAGTTACATTGGAGGGGGAAGCTCCTACAATGAGCAGTTCTTC
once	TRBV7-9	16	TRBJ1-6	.	CASSRSPGQGSPPLHF	TGTGCCAGCAGCCGCAGCCCGGGACAAGGATCCCCACCCCTCCACTTT
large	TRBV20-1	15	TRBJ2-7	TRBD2	CSADSGASGTYEQYF	TGCAGTGCCGACTCCGGGGCTAGCGGGACCTACGAGCAGTACTTC
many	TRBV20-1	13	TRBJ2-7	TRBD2	CSAPTSGYYEQYF	TGCAGTGCACCGACTAGCGGTTACTACGAGCAGTACTTC
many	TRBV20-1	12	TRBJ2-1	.	CSAVTPGSEQFF	TGCAGTGCCGTTACCCCCGGCAGTGAGCAGTTCTTC
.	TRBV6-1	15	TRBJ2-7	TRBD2	CASSEGLAPSYEQYF	TGTGCCAGCAGTGAAGGACTAGCGCCCTCCTACGAGCAGTACTTC
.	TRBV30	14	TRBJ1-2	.	CAWNIKLGPNGHTF	TGTGCCTGGAATATCAAGCTTGGGCCAAATGGCCACACTTTC
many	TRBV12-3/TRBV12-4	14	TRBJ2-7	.	CASMGAGLIYEQYF	TGTGCCAGCATGGGAGCGGGCCTCATATACGAGCAGTACTTC
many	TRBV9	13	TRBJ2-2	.	CASTPAGSGELFF	TGTGCCAGCACCCCCGCGGGGTCCGGGGAGCTGTTTTTT
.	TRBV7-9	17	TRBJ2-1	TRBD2	CASSLLAGGVRYNEQFF	TGTGCCAGCAGCTTACTAGCGGGAGGCGTTAGGTACAATGAGCAGTTCTTC
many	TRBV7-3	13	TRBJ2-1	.	CASGQTGRNEQFF	TGTGCCAGCGGGCAGACAGGGAGGAATGAGCAGTTCTTC
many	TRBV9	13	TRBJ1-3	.	CASSVEGGNTIYF	TGTGCCAGCAGCGTAGAGGGTGGAAACACCATATATTTT
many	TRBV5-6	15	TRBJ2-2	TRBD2	CASSLYGRGTGELFF	TGTGCCAGCAGCTTATACGGGAGGGGCACCGGGGAGCTGTTTTTT